This passage covers 18 T cell receptor beta chains from one sample sequenced in a study of control samples from healthy donors and cancer patients. Here immunoSEQ multiplex PCR was the method, and the copy in TCRdb shows in-frame clones only, minus some. The repertoire has approximately 100,000 clones, almost 90% of them found once; the top ten carry 11% to 15%. Specimen: blood. The receptors shown here come from a man aged 25 to 40 in good health.

This clone was detected once. The CDR3: CASSLSPTSGMSSYNEQFF. CDR3 sequence (DNA): TGTGCCAGCAGTTTATCGCCAACTAGCGGGATGAGCTCCTACAATGAGCAGTTCTTC. The chain recombines TRBV27 with TRBJ2-1, with TRBD2 matching over 10 bases. Germline-derived CDR1 and CDR2 are MNHEY and SMNVEV (reference sequence). Unmatched junction bases numbered 8, after V lost 0 bases and J lost 0 bases. The CDR3 loop spans 19 amino acids.

The chain recombines TRBV6-5 with TRBJ2-1; 8 bases are a match to TRBD2. Germline assignment: CDR1 MNHEY and CDR2 SVGAGI. The CDR3 runs to 16 residues. Trimming took 4 bases from V and 0 from J; bases not matched to a gene: 5. Here the CDR3 reads CASSLNSGSSYNEQFF. For the CDR3, the DNA is TGTGCCAGCAGTTTAAACAGCGGGAGCTCCTACAATGAGCAGTTCTTC.

CDR3: CASSPGKANEKLFF. CDR3 nucleotide sequence: TGTGCCAGCAGTCCAGGGAAGGCTAATGAAAAACTGTTTTTT. The gene calls are TRBV7-6 and TRBJ1-4, with D perhaps matching TRBD1 (5 bases). Trimming removed 6 bases at V and 3 bases at J, with 11 bases between. Germline assignment: CDR1 SGHVS and CDR2 FNYEAQ. The CDR3 totals 14 residues.

The rearrangement joins TRBV5-1 to TRBJ2-1, with D possibly matching TRBD2 (5 bases). Trimming stripped 1 base from V and 7 bases from J, with 15 bases between. The germline V gene encodes CDR1 SGHRS and CDR2 YFSETQ. The CDR3 is 15 residues long. CDR3 loop: CASSLIGLDLNEQFF. The DNA for the CDR3 is TGCGCCAGCAGCTTGATAGGACTCGATCTTAATGAGCAGTTCTTC.

This clone occurred a few times. V gene TRBV28 combines with J gene TRBJ1-2; D is ambiguous. V was pared by 8 bases and J by 8 bases, with 9 bases between. Germline CDR1 and CDR2: MDHEN and SYDVKM. The CDR3 consists of 10 residues. In DNA, the CDR3 is TGTGCCAGCGGGAGTGGGGGCTACACCTTC. Translated, it gives CASGSGGYTF.

This rearrangement joins TRBV9 to TRBJ2-2; D gene ambiguous. The CDR3 has 14 amino acids. Germline V CDR1 and CDR2: SGDLS, YYNGEE. V gave up 4 bases and J gave up 6 bases, with 13 bases separating them. This CDR3 is CASSPEVLAGELFF. Written as DNA, the CDR3 is TGTGCCAGCAGCCCCGAGGTCTTGGCCGGGGAGCTGTTTTTT. Drawing the rest from reference TRBV9 and TRBJ2-2, the complete variable domain is DSGVTQTPKHLITATGQRVTLRCSPRSGDLSVYWYQQSLDQGLQFLIQYYNGEERAKGNILERFSAQQFPDLHSELNLSSLELGDSALYFCASSPEVLAGELFFGEGSRLTVL.

The chain employs TRBV9 and TRBJ2-7; tentative D call: TRBD1 (5 bases). The CDR3 extends over 13 amino acids. V lost 4 bases and J lost 6, with 14 bases in between. Germline values: CDR1 SGDLS, CDR2 YYNGEE. The CDR3 sequence is CASSPHGQGEQYF. DNA for the CDR3: TGTGCCAGCAGCCCCCACGGGCAGGGCGAGCAGTACTTC.

V gene TRBV11-2 combines with J gene TRBJ2-4; no clear D. Germline V gives CDR1 SGHAT, CDR2 FQNNGV. Trimming pared 3 bases from V and 5 bases from J, leaving 8 bases between. CDR3 length: 13 amino acids. The CDR3 nucleotides read TGTGCCAGCAGCTTTACTGGTGAAAACATTCAGTACTTC. This sequence encodes CASSFTGENIQYF.

There are a few counts of this clone. This chain joins TRBV11-2 and TRBJ2-1; D is uncertain. In germline, CDR1 is SGHAT, CDR2 FQNNGV. Trimming pared 1 base from V and 9 bases from J, leaving 13 bases between. The CDR3 length is 14 residues. CDR3 protein: CASSLVPLYGEQFF. CDR3 in DNA: TGTGCCAGCAGCTTAGTTCCTCTCTACGGTGAGCAGTTCTTC.

The V call is TRBV6-5, the J call TRBJ2-7; 8 bases agree with TRBD2. Germline CDR1 MNHEY, CDR2 SVGAGI. CDR3 size: 15 residues. The ends lost 6 bases at V and 3 bases at J; junction bases unmatched: 10. For the CDR3, the DNA is TGTGCCAGCAGAAGAGCCGGGACTAGTTTCTACGAGCAGTACTTC. Its protein product is CASRRAGTSFYEQYF.

This rearrangement joins TRBV24-1 to TRBJ1-2; no clear D gene. Deletions cut 4 bases from V and 2 bases from J, with 10 bases between. There are 14 residues in the CDR3. Germline V gene lookup returns CDR1 KGHDR and CDR2 SFDVKD. The CDR3 sequence is CATSEPPRNYGYTF. The CDR3 bases are TGTGCCACCAGTGAACCCCCCCGCAACTATGGCTACACCTTC.

This chain connects TRBV10-3 to TRBJ2-3; TRBD2 matches at 7 bases. The CDR3 contains 13 residues. With 8 bases clipped from V and 2 bases from J, the junction kept 4 bases outside the gene matches. Germline V lookup: CDR1 ENHRY, CDR2 SYGVKD. CDR3 bases: TGTGCCATCGGGACTAAAAACACAGATACGCAGTATTTT. The encoded protein is CAIGTKNTDTQYF.

The rearrangement links TRBV29-1 to TRBJ2-1; D remains unclear. In germline, CDR1 is SQVTM, CDR2 ANQGSEA. The V gene lost 7 bases and the J gene lost 9 bases, with 22 bases spanning the gap. CDR3 size: 14 residues. CDR3 sequence: CSAGSPSDSSEQFF. CDR3 DNA: TGCAGCGCCGGAAGCCCTTCAGACTCAAGTGAGCAGTTCTTC.

This chain joins TRBV7-9 and TRBJ2-7, with TRBD1 matching 8 bases. The CDR3 has 15 amino acids. Germline V CDR1 and CDR2: SEHNR, FQNEAQ (reference sequence). Losses at the gene ends were 1 base for V and 5 bases for J; bases not matched to a gene: 7. The CDR3 reads CASSLEGQGADEQYF. CDR3 in DNA: TGTGCCAGCAGCTTAGAGGGCCAGGGGGCGGACGAGCAGTACTTC.

The chain couples TRBV10-3 to TRBJ1-1; D possibly corresponds to TRBD1 (5 bases). Trimming stripped 11 bases from V and 0 bases from J, with 13 bases between. The germline V gene encodes CDR1 ENHRY and CDR2 SYGVKD. The CDR3 contains 13 residues. The DNA for the CDR3 is TGTGCCGTTCGGAAGGGGTTGAACACTGAAGCTTTCTTT. It yields the protein CAVRKGLNTEAFF.

The chain links TRBV12-3 or TRBV12-4 to TRBJ2-1, with TRBD2 as a possible D gene (7 bases). V was cut by 6 bases and J by 8 bases, with 14 bases left in between. This CDR3 is 13 amino acids long. The CDR3 DNA is TGTGCCAGCAGCACCACAGGGAGGGATGAGCAGTTCTTC. Protein product: CASSTTGRDEQFF.

The gene calls are TRBV7-6 and TRBJ1-1, with TRBD1 matching 8 bases. With V trimmed by 1 base and J by 4 bases, 5 bases remained unmatched. The germline V gene has CDR1 SGHVS and CDR2 FNYEAQ. The CDR3 runs to 15 residues. The CDR3 spells CASSLGQGASTEAFF. The CDR3 bases are TGTGCCAGCAGCTTAGGGCAGGGGGCGAGCACTGAAGCTTTCTTT.

The chain links TRBV11-2 to TRBJ1-6; possibly TRBD1 for D (6 bases). Deletions cut 1 base from V and 10 bases from J, with 14 bases between. The germline V gene encodes CDR1 SGHAT and CDR2 FQNNGV. This CDR3 spans 15 amino acids. For the CDR3, the DNA is TGTGCCAGCAGCTTAGTCTCGGGACACCTATCACCCCTCCACTTT. As protein: CASSLVSGHLSPLHF. Together with reference TRBV11-2 and TRBJ1-6, the CDR3 gives the full variable domain: EAGVAQSPRYKIIEKRQSVAFWCNPISGHATLYWYQQILGQGPKLLIQFQNNGVVDDSQLPKDRFSAERLKGVDSTLKIQPAKLEDSAVYLCASSLVSGHLSPLHFGNGTRLTVT.